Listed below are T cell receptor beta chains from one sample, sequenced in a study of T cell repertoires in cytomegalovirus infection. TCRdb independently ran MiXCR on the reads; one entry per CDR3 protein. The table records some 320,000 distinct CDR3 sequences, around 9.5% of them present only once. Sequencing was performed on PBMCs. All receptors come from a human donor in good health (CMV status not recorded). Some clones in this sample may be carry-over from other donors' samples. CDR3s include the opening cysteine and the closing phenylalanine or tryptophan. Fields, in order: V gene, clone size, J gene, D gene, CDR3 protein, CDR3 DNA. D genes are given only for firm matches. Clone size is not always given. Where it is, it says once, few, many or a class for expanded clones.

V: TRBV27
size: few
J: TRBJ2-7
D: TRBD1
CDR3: CASSYRQGILFPIF
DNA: TGTGCCAGCAGTTACCGACAGGGTATCTTGTTCCCCATCTTC

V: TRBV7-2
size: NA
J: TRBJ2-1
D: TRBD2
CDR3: CASSPTWRTSGGNEQFF
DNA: TGTGCCAGCAGCCCCACTTGGCGGACTAGCGGGGGTAATGAGCAGTTCTTC

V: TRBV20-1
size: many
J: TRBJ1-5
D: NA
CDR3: CSAPHGNSNQPQHF
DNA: TGCAGTGCTCCCCATGGTAATAGCAATCAGCCCCAGCATTTT

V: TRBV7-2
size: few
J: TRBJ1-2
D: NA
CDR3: CASSLAAREGYGYTF
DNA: TGTGCCAGCAGCTTAGCGGCCAGGGAGGGCTATGGCTACACCTTC

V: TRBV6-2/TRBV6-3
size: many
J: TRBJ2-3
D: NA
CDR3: CASSPFESTDTQYF
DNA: TGTGCCAGCAGCCCCTTCGAATCAACAGATACGCAGTATTTT

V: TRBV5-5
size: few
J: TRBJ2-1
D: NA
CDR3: CASSLGPLWRYNEQFF
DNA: TGTGCCAGCAGCCTTGGGCCCCTGTGGAGATACAATGAGCAGTTCTTC

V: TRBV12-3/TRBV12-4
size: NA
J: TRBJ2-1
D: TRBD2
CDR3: CASSRTSGGLSYNEQFF
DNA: TGTGCCAGCAGCCGGACTAGCGGGGGGCTGTCCTACAATGAGCAGTTCTTC

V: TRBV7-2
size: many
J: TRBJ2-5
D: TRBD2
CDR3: CASRHPRAGGETQYF
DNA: TGTGCCAGCAGGCATCCCCGGGCGGGAGGAGAGACCCAGTACTTC

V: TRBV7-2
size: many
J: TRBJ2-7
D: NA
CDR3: CASGLHYEQYF
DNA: TGTGCCAGCGGGCTCCACTACGAGCAGTACTTC

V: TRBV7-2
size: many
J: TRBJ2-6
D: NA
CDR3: CASSLDHSGANVLTF
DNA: TGTGCCAGCAGCTTAGACCACTCTGGGGCCAACGTCCTGACTTTC

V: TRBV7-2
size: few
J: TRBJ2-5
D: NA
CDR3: CASSITGTSETQYF
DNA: TGTGCCAGCAGCATAACTGGGACCTCAGAGACCCAGTACTTC

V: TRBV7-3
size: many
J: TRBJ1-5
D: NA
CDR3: CASSLWRNQPQHF
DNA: TGTGCCAGCAGCTTATGGAGGAATCAGCCCCAGCATTTT